This entry lists 25 T cell receptor beta chains sequenced from one sample in a study of early T cells in non-severe SARS-CoV-2 infection. Each CDR3 protein is one row after TCRdb ran MiXCR on the 5' RACE reads. The data show about 64,000 distinct CDR3 sequences, with 15% to 20% seen just once and about 8.8% held by the top ten. This specimen consisted of whole blood, obtained at baseline. These receptors came from an adult who was a healthcare worker with PCR-confirmed SARS-CoV-2 infection or an uninfected control (not recorded which).

This chain connects TRBV5-4 to TRBJ2-7; 9 nucleotides align to TRBD1. CDR3 length equals 14 residues. Unmatched junction bases numbered 2, after V lost 4 bases and J lost 0 bases. Germline CDR1 reads SGHNT; CDR2 reads YYREEE (reference sequence). The CDR3, as DNA: TGTGCCAGCAGCGCGGGACAGGGCTCCTACGAGCAGTACTTC. It yields the protein CASSAGQGSYEQYF.

This clonotype was seen once. The genes are TRBV2 and TRBJ2-5, with D maybe TRBD2 (5 bases). V was clipped by 6 bases and J by 2 bases, with 16 bases between them. The CDR3 is made up of 15 amino acids. Germline loops: CDR1 SNHLY, CDR2 FYNNEI. CDR3 in amino acids: CASRASTRKQETQYF. CDR3 coding DNA: TGTGCCAGCAGAGCATCAACTAGAAAGCAAGAGACCCAGTACTTC. The entire variable domain, with the rest obtained from reference TRBV2 and TRBJ2-5, is as follows: EPEVTQTPSHQVTQMGQEVILRCVPISNHLYFYWYRQILGQKVEFLVSFYNNEISEKSEIFDDQFSVERPDGSNFTLKIRSTKLEDSAMYFCASRASTRKQETQYFGPGTRLLVL.

This clonotype has a handful of counts. The J gene is TRBJ2-1, the V gene TRBV6-6; TRBD1 agrees at 8 bases. V trimming: 6 bases; J trimming: 0 bases; junction bases outside the gene matches: 13. The length of the CDR3 is 18 residues. Germline lookup yields CDR1 MNHNY and CDR2 SVGAGI (reference sequence). CDR3 amino acids: CASSPGQGRYSSYNEQFF. The CDR3 DNA reads TGTGCCAGCAGCCCCGGACAGGGACGATATAGCTCCTACAATGAGCAGTTCTTC.

The V and J genes are TRBV6-1 and TRBJ2-1; no firm D call. Per germline, CDR1 MNHNS and CDR2 SASEGT. The V gene lost 6 bases and the J gene lost 12 bases, with 15 bases spanning the gap. This CDR3 is 12 amino acids long. DNA for the CDR3: TGTGCCAGCAGGGGCCTGGGGTACGTGCAGTTCTTC. Residues: CASRGLGYVQFF.

This clonotype was counted a few times. The chain combines TRBV1 with TRBJ1-2; the table gives TRBD1 as D, unverified against the DNA. TRBV1 is classified as a pseudogene. This CDR3 has 16 residues. Here the CDR3 DNA reads TGCACCAGCAGCCAACCCCGGACAGATTCCAACTATGGCTACACCTTC. Its protein product is CTSSQPRTDSNYGYTF.

This clonotype was counted only a few times. The rearrangement uses TRBV7-6 and TRBJ2-3, with D possibly being TRBD2 (5 bases). This CDR3 has 12 amino acids. Looked up from germline, CDR1 is SGHVS and CDR2 is FNYEAQ. V was cut by 5 bases and J by 6 bases, with 9 bases left in between. DNA for the CDR3: TGTGCCAGCAGCGGGCTAGCCGATACGCAGTATTTT. This encodes CASSGLADTQYF.

The rearrangement joins TRBV19 to TRBJ2-1; perhaps D is TRBD1 or TRBD2 (6 bases each). This CDR3 is built from 16 residues. V was clipped by 5 bases and J by 0 bases, with 14 bases between them. Per germline, CDR1 LNHDA and CDR2 SQIVND (reference sequence). The CDR3 region is CASSRRGTPSYNEQFF. The CDR3 DNA is TGTGCCAGTAGTCGGCGCGGGACACCCTCCTACAATGAGCAGTTCTTC.

The rearrangement links TRBV7-8 to TRBJ2-2; D call uncertain. Trimming removed 7 bases from V and 6 bases from J, with 9 bases in between. This CDR3 is 12 amino acids long. Germline values: CDR1 SGHVS, CDR2 FQNEAQ. CDR3 nucleotides: TGTGCCAGCAACCTACAAGCCGGGGAGCTGTTTTTT. Its protein is CASNLQAGELFF.

This clonotype was seen a few times. The chain has TRBV6-5 and TRBJ1-1; no definite D call. This CDR3 is built from 14 residues. The germline V gene has CDR1 MNHEY and CDR2 SVGAGI. Trimming removed 6 bases at V and 3 bases at J, with 14 bases between. The CDR3 loop reads CASSSNGGYTEAFF. Here the CDR3 DNA reads TGTGCCAGCAGCTCCAATGGTGGCTACACTGAAGCTTTCTTT.

V gene TRBV12-3 or TRBV12-4 combines with J gene TRBJ2-6, with 7 bases lining up with TRBD2. V was pared by 3 bases and J by 4 bases, with 12 bases of the junction left unmatched. This CDR3 has 18 amino acids. The CDR3 loop reads CASSLFPREVTGANVLTF. For the CDR3, the DNA is TGTGCCAGCAGTTTGTTCCCTCGGGAGGTTACGGGGGCCAACGTCCTGACTTTC.

The chain couples TRBV27 to TRBJ2-3; 8 bases are a match to TRBD1. The J segment lost 1 base and the V segment lost 8 bases, leaving 11 bases of the junction unmatched. Germline loops: CDR1 MNHEY, CDR2 SMNVEV (reference sequence). The CDR3 has 16 amino acids. In nucleotides, the CDR3 is TGTGCCAGCCGGACAGGGTTGTTACGCGGCACAGATACGCAGTATTTT. Translating it yields CASRTGLLRGTDTQYF.

In DNA, the CDR3 is TGCAGTGCTAGAGACGATTCCAATCAGCCCCAGCATTTT. It codes for CSARDDSNQPQHF. The rearrangement uses TRBV20-1 and TRBJ1-5; D is uncertain. The CDR3 is made up of 13 amino acids. Germline CDR1 is DFQATT and CDR2 is SNEGSKA (reference sequence). V gave up 0 bases and J gave up 3 bases, with 6 bases separating them.

The chain recombines TRBV5-1 with TRBJ2-7; D uncertain. The CDR3 sequence is 13 residues long. V lost 2 bases, J lost 2 bases, and 8 bases lay in between. Germline V lookup: CDR1 SGHRS, CDR2 YFSETQ. This chain's CDR3 is CASSLHAAYEQYF. The DNA for the CDR3 is TGCGCCAGCAGCTTACACGCGGCCTACGAGCAGTACTTC.

V gene TRBV7-2 combines with J gene TRBJ2-3, with 15 bases matching TRBD2. CDR1 is SGHTA, CDR2 FQGNSA, per germline. After removal of 1 base from V and 7 bases from J, the junction contained 3 bases not matched to a gene. The CDR3 runs to 16 residues. Here the CDR3 reads CASSLEGTSGRNTQYF. The CDR3 DNA follows: TGTGCCAGCAGCTTAGAGGGGACTAGCGGGAGGAATACGCAGTATTTT.

In this sample, this clonotype turned up a few times. The rearrangement uses TRBV28 and TRBJ1-1; D is perhaps TRBD1 (6 bases). The CDR3 consists of 14 residues. The germline V gene has CDR1 MDHEN and CDR2 SYDVKM. V lost 3 bases, J lost 7 bases, and 15 bases lay in between. Written as DNA, the CDR3 is TGTGCCAGCAGTTTGGCGGGGGCGCGTCTTGAAGCTTTCTTT. The encoded protein is CASSLAGARLEAFF.

The V call is TRBV19, the J call TRBJ2-7; D remains ambiguous. V lost 3 bases and J lost 3, with 18 bases in between. Germline CDR1 LNHDA, CDR2 SQIVND (reference sequence). This CDR3 has 16 residues. CDR3 nucleotides: TGTGCCAGTAGTATGGAAGGTTCTCACTGGTTCTACGAGCAGTACTTC. Amino acids: CASSMEGSHWFYEQYF.

This clonotype was seen more than once but under ten times. This sequence joins TRBV29-1 and TRBJ1-2, with D uncertain. CDR3 size: 11 residues. Trimming shortened V by 7 bases and J by 6 bases, and 12 bases separated the two germline ends. Per the germline V gene, CDR1 is SQVTM and CDR2 is ANQGSEA. The CDR3 DNA reads as TGCAGCGATGAGCGTGGGGATGGCTACACCTTC. This encodes CSDERGDGYTF. The full variable domain, completed using reference TRBV29-1 and TRBJ1-2, is SAVISQKPSRDICQRGTSLTIQCQVDSQVTMMFWYRQQPGQSLTLIATANQGSEATYESGFVIDKFPISRPNLTFSTLTVSNMSPEDSSIYLCSDERGDGYTFGSGTRLTVV.

This clonotype has more than one count but fewer than ten. The V and J genes are TRBV24-1 and TRBJ2-1; D uncertain. Per the germline V gene, CDR1 is KGHDR and CDR2 is SFDVKD. There are 13 residues in the CDR3. The V and J ends lost 4 bases and 8 bases respectively, with 11 bases between them. The CDR3 protein is CATSESNRDEQFF. CDR3 coding DNA: TGTGCCACCAGTGAATCCAATAGGGATGAGCAGTTCTTC.

This clonotype was counted only a few times. The chain is built from TRBV14 and TRBJ2-3; D call uncertain. V dropped 4 bases and J dropped 4 bases, with 9 bases sitting between them. CDR3 length equals 13 residues. Germline assignment: CDR1 SGHDN and CDR2 FVKESK. CDR3 in amino acids: CASSPNVADTQYF. The DNA for the CDR3 is TGTGCCAGCAGCCCCAATGTCGCAGATACGCAGTATTTT. Combining the CDR3 with reference TRBV14 and TRBJ2-3 gives the whole variable domain EAGVTQFPSHSVIEKGQTVTLRCDPISGHDNLYWYRRVMGKEIKFLLHFVKESKQDESGMPNNRFLAERTGGTYSTLKVQPAELEDSGVYFCASSPNVADTQYFGPGTRLTVL.

Only a few counts were recorded for this clonotype. The genes are TRBV7-2 and TRBJ1-2, with a tentative D call TRBD1 (5 bases). The V end was cut by 3 bases, the J end by 4 bases, with 9 bases between. The CDR3 runs to 13 residues. Germline V lookup: CDR1 SGHTA, CDR2 FQGNSA. CDR3 sequence reads: CASSLGPIYGYTF. The CDR3 DNA reads as TGTGCCAGCAGCTTGGGACCGATCTATGGCTACACCTTC. Complete variable domain (other parts from reference TRBV7-2 and TRBJ1-2): GAGVSQSPSNKVTEKGKDVELRCDPISGHTALYWYRQSLGQGLEFLIYFQGNSAPDKSGLPSDRFSAERTGGSVSTLTIQRTQQEDSAVYLCASSLGPIYGYTFGSGTRLTVV.

This clonotype was picked up many times. The J gene is TRBJ2-4, the V gene TRBV12-3 or TRBV12-4, with 8 bases identical to TRBD2. With V trimmed by 6 bases and J by 9 bases, 16 bases remained unmatched. The CDR3 consists of 16 residues. The CDR3 sequence is CASRSLTSGYGVIQYF. The CDR3 DNA sequence: TGTGCCAGCAGATCCCTCACTAGCGGTTATGGGGTCATTCAGTACTTC.

This clonotype was observed a few times. This chain uses TRBV7-6 with TRBJ2-3; D possibly corresponds to TRBD2 (7 bases). The germline CDR1 and CDR2 sequences are SGHVS and FNYEAQ. Between the trimmed V and J ends, which lost 2 bases and 1 base, there was a span of 19 bases. The CDR3 has 18 amino acids. The CDR3: CASSLTPTGGRGTDTQYF. As DNA, the CDR3 is TGTGCCAGCAGCTTAACCCCGACCGGGGGGCGCGGCACAGATACGCAGTATTTT.

The V call is TRBV21-1, the J call TRBJ2-7; the table's D gene call, TRBD1, was not cross checked with the DNA. TRBV21-1 is given as a pseudogene. The CDR3 sequence is 12 residues long. CDR3 DNA sequence: TGTGCCAGCAACTCGACAGGTTACGAGCAGTACTTC. As protein: CASNSTGYEQYF.

This clonotype has more than one count but fewer than ten. The genes are TRBV11-2 and TRBJ1-2; a possible D gene is TRBD1 (5 bases). The V gene's germline CDR1 is SGHAT and CDR2 FQNNGV. The length of the CDR3 is 12 residues. V shed 3 bases and J shed 7 bases, with 9 bases lying between them. The CDR3 protein is CASSFGRAGYTF. Here the CDR3 DNA reads TGTGCCAGCAGCTTTGGCAGGGCTGGCTACACCTTC.

This clonotype occurred a few times. The V call is TRBV20-1, the J call TRBJ2-1; 11 positions agree with TRBD2. The CDR3 contains 17 residues. Per the germline V gene, CDR1 is DFQATT and CDR2 is SNEGSKA (reference sequence). V shed 6 bases and J 0 bases; nucleotides not matched to a gene: 10. In DNA form, the CDR3 reads TGCAGTGCGGTGGGACTAGCGGTAAAAAGCTCCTACAATGAGCAGTTCTTC. Translating gives CSAVGLAVKSSYNEQFF.